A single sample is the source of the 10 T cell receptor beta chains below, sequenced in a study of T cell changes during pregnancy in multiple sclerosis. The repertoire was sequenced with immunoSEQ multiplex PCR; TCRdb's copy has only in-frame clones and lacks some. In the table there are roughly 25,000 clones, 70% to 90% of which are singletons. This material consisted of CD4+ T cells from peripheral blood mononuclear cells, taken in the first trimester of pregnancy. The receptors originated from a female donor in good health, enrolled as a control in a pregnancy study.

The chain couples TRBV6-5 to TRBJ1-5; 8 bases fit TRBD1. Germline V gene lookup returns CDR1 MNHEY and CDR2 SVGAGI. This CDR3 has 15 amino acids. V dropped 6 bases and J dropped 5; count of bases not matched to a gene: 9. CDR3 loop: CASSPVRGLDQPQHF. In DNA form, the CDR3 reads TGTGCCAGCAGCCCAGTCAGGGGGCTCGATCAGCCCCAGCATTTT.

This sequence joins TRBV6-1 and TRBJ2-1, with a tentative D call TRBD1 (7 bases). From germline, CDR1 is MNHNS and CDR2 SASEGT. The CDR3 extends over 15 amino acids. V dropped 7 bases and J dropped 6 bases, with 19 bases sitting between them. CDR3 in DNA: TGTGCCAGCATGGGGGGACAGCCGAACTTCAATGAGCAGTTCTTC. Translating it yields CASMGGQPNFNEQFF.

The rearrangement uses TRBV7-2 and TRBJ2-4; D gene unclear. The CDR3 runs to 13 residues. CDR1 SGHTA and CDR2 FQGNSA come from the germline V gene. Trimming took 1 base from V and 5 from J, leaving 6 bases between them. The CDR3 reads CASSLVGENIQYF. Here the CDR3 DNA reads TGTGCCAGCAGCTTAGTGGGCGAAAACATTCAGTACTTC.

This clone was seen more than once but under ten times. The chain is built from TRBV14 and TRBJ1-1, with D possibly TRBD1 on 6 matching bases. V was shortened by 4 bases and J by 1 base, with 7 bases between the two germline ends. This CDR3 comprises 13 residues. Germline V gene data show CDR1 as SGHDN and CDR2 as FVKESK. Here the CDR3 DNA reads TGTGCCAGCAGCCGACAGGAGAACACTGAAGCTTTCTTT. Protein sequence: CASSRQENTEAFF. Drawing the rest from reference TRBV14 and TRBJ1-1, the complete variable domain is EAGVTQFPSHSVIEKGQTVTLRCDPISGHDNLYWYRRVMGKEIKFLLHFVKESKQDESGMPNNRFLAERTGGTYSTLKVQPAELEDSGVYFCASSRQENTEAFFGQGTRLTVV.

The CDR3, as DNA: TGTGCCAGCAGTGTCGAGAGCGGGATACGAAACACCATATATTTT. Translating it yields CASSVESGIRNTIYF. The chain joins TRBV6-1 to TRBJ1-3; unclear D gene. Between the trimmed V and J ends, which lost 4 bases and 5 bases, there was a span of 15 bases. Germline V gives CDR1 MNHNS, CDR2 SASEGT. There are 15 residues in the CDR3.

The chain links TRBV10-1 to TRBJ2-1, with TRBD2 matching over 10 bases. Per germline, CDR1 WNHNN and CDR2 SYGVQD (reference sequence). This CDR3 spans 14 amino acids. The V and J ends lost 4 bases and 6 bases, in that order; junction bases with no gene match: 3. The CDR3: CASSGSGGPNEQFF. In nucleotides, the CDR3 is TGCGCCAGCAGTGGTAGCGGGGGGCCCAATGAGCAGTTCTTC.

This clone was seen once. CDR3 residues: CASSHRTSSNYGYTF. The CDR3 DNA reads as TGTGCCAGCAGTCACAGGACAAGTTCTAACTATGGCTACACCTTC. J is TRBJ1-2 and V is TRBV6-6; D may be TRBD1 (5 bases). The CDR3 is made up of 15 amino acids. Trimming took off 5 bases at V and 0 bases at J, with 13 bases between the two ends. Germline assignment: CDR1 MNHNY and CDR2 SVGAGI (reference sequence).

The CDR3 DNA reads TGTGCTAGTGGTTCCCGGAGGGTCAATGAGCAGTTCTTC. Translation gives CASGSRRVNEQFF. V is TRBV12-5 and J is TRBJ2-1, with D maybe TRBD2 (6 bases). The CDR3 extends over 13 amino acids. The germline CDR1 and CDR2 sequences are LGHNT and FRNRAP. V shed 4 bases and J shed 6 bases, with 10 bases lying between them.

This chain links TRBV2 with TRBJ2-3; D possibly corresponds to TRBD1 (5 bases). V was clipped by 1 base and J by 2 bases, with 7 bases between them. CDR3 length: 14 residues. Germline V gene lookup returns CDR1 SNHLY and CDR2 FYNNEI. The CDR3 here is CASSEVQDTDTQYF. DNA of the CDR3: TGTGCCAGCAGTGAAGTACAGGACACAGATACGCAGTATTTT.

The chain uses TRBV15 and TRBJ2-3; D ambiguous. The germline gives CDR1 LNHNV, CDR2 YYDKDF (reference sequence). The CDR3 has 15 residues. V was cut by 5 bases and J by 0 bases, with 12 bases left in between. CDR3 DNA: TGTGCCACCAGCGGAGCTTGGAGTAGCACAGATACGCAGTATTTT. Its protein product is CATSGAWSSTDTQYF.